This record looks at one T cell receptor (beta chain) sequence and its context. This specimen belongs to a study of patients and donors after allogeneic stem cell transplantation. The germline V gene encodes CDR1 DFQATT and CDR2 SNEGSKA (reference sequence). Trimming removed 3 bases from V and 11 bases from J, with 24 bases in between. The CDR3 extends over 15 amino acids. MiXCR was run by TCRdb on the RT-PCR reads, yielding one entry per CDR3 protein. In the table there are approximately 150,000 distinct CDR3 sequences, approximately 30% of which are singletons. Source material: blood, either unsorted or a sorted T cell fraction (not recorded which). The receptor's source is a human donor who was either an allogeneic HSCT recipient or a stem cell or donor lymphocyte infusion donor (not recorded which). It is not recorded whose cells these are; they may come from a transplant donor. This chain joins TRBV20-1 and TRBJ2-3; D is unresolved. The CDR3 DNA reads TGCAGTGCTAGGACCCATGTTACCACTCCAATAGGGCAGTATTTT. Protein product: CSARTHVTTPIGQYF.